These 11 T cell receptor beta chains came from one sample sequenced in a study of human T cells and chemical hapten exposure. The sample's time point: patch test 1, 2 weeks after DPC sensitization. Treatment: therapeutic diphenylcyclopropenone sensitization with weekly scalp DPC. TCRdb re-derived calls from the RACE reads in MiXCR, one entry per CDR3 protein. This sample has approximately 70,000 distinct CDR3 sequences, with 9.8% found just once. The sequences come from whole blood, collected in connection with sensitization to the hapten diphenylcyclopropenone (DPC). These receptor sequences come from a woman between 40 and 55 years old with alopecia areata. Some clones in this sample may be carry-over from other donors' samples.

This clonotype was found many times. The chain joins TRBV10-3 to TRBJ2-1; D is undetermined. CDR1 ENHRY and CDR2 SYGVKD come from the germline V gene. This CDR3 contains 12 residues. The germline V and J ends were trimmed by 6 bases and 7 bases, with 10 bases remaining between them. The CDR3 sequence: CAISVPPNEQFF. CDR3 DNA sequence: TGTGCCATCAGCGTCCCCCCGAATGAGCAGTTCTTC.

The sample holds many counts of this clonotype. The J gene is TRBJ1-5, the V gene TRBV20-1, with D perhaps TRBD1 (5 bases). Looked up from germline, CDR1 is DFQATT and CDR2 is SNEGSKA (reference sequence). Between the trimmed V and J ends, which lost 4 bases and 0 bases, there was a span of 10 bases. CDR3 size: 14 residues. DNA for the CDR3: TGCAGTGCTACCTCTGGGGCTAGCAATCAGCCCCAGCATTTT. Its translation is CSATSGASNQPQHF.

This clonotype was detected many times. CDR3 DNA: TGTGCCAGTAGTCGAGTGGGACAGGGTGGCGTCGGCTACACCTTC. Translated: CASSRVGQGGVGYTF. The V and J genes are TRBV19 and TRBJ1-2, with TRBD1 matching 9 bases. The CDR3 is 15 residues long. The V segment lost 5 bases and the J segment 8 bases; nucleotides outside the gene matches: 12. The germline V gene has CDR1 LNHDA and CDR2 SQIVND (reference sequence).

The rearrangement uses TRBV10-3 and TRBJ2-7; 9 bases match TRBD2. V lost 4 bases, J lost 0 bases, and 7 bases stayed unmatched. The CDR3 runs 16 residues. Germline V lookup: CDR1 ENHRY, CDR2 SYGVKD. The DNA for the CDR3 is TGTGCCATCAGTGTAGTAGCGGGGGCCTCCTCCTACGAGCAGTACTTC. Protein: CAISVVAGASSYEQYF.

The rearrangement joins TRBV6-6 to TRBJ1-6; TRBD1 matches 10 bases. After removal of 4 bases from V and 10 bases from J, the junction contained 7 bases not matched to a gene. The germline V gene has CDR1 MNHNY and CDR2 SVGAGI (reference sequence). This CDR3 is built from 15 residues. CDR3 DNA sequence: TGTGCCAGCAGTTTAGGGACAGGGGCTGAATCACCCCTCCACTTT. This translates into CASSLGTGAESPLHF.

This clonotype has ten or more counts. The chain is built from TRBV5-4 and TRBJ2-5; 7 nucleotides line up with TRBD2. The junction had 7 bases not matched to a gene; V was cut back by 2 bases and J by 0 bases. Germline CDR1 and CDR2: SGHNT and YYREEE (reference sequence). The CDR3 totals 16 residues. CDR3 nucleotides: TGTGCCAGCAGCTTAAGGGCGGGGGTGTACCAAGAGACCCAGTACTTC. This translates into CASSLRAGVYQETQYF.

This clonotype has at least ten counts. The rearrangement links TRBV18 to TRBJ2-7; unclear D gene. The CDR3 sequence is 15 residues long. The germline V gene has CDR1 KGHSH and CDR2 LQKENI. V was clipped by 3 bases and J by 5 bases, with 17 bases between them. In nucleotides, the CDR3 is TGTGCCAGCTCACCCCGGCACCTCGGGCCAGACGAGCAGTACTTC. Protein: CASSPRHLGPDEQYF.

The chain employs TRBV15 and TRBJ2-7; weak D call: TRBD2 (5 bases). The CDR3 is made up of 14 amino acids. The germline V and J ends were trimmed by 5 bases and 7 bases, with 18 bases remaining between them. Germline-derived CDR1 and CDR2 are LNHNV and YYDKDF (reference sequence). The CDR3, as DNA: TGTGCCACCAGCGCCCCGACGGGGTTTGGGGAGCAGTACTTC. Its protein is CATSAPTGFGEQYF.

The CDR3 protein is CASSQGTGISPLHF. For the CDR3, the DNA is TGTGCCAGCAGTCAGGGGACAGGGATTTCACCCCTCCACTTT. The V and J genes are TRBV12-3 or TRBV12-4 and TRBJ1-6; TRBD1 aligns across 9 bases. The trim removed 5 bases at V and 9 bases at J, leaving 5 bases unmatched. CDR3 length: 14 amino acids.

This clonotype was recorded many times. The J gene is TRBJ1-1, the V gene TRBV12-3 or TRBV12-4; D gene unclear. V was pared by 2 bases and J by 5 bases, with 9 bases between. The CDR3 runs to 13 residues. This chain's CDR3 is CASSLTLGTEAFF. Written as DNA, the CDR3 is TGTGCCAGCAGTTTAACCCTCGGGACTGAAGCTTTCTTT.

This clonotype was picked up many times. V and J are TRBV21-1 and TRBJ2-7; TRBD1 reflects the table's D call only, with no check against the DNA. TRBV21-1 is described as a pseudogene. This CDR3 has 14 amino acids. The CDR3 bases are TGTGCCAGCGGAGGCGGGGACATCCACTACGAGCAGTACTTC. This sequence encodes CASGGGDIHYEQYF.